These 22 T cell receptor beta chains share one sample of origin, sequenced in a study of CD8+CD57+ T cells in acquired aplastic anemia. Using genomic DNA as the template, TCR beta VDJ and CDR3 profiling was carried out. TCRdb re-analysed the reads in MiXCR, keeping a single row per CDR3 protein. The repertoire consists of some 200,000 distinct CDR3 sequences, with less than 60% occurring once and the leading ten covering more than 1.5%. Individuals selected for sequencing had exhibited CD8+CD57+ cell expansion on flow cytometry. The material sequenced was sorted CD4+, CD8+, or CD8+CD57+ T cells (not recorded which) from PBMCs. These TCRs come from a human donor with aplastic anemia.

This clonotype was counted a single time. CDR3 sequence (DNA): TGCAGTGCTAGAGATAAGTCCTTACAAGAGACCCAGTACTTC. Amino acids: CSARDKSLQETQYF. The rearrangement uses TRBV20-1 and TRBJ2-5; D is unresolved. The CDR3 spans 14 residues. Germline V gene lookup returns CDR1 DFQATT and CDR2 SNEGSKA (reference sequence). Trimming removed 0 bases at V and 2 bases at J, with 10 bases between.

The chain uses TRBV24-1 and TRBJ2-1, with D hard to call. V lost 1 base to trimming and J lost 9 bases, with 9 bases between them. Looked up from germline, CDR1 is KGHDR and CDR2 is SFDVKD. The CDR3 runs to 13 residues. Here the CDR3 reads CATSDFGVPEQFF. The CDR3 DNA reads TGTGCCACCAGTGATTTTGGGGTACCTGAGCAGTTCTTC.

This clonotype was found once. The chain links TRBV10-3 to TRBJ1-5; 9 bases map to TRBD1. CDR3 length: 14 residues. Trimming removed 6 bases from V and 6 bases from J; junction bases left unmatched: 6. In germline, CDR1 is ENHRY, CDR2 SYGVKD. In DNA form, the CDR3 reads TGTGCCATCAGGGAACAGGGGGCCGGTCAGCCCCAGCATTTT. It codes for CAIREQGAGQPQHF.

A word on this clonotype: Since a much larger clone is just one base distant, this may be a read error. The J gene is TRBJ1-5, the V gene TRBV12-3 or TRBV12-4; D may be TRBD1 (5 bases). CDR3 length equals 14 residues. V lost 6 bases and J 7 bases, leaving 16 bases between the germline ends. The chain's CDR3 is CASSPGPYGQPQHF. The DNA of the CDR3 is TGTGCCAGCAGCCCGGGGCCATACGGGCAGCCCCAGCATTTT.

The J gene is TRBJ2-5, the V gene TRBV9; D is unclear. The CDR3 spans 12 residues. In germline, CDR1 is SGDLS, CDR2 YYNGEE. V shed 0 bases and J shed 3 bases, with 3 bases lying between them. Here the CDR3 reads CASSVVEETQYF. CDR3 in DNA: TGTGCCAGCAGCGTAGTCGAAGAGACCCAGTACTTC.

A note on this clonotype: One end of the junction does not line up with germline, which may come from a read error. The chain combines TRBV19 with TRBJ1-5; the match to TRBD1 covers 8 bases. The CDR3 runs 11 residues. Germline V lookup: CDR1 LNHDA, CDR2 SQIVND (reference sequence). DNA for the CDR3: TGTGCCAGTAGTATACTCGGGACAGGAGATTTT. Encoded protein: CASSILGTGDF.

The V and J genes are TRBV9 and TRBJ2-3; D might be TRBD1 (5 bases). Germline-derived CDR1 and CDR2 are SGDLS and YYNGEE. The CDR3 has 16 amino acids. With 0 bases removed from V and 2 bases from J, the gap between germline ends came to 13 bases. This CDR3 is CASSVAGQGPTDTQYF. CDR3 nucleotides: TGTGCCAGCAGCGTAGCTGGTCAGGGCCCCACAGATACGCAGTATTTT. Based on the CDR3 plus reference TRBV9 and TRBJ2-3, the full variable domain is DSGVTQTPKHLITATGQRVTLRCSPRSGDLSVYWYQQSLDQGLQFLIQYYNGEERAKGNILERFSAQQFPDLHSELNLSSLELGDSALYFCASSVAGQGPTDTQYFGPGTRLTVL.

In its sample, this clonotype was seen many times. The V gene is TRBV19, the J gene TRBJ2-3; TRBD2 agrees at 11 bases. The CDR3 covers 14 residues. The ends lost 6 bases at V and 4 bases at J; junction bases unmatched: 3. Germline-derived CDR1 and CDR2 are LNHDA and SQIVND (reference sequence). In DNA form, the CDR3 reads TGTGCCAGTAGACTAGCGGGAGCGGCAGATACGCAGTATTTT. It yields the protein CASRLAGAADTQYF.

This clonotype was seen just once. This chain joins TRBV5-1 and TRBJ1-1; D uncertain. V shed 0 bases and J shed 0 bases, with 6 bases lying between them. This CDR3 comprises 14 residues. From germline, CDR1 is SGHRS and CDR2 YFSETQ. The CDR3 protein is CASSLDLLNTEAFF. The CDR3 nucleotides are TGCGCCAGCAGCTTGGACCTACTGAACACTGAAGCTTTCTTT. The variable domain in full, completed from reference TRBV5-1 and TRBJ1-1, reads KAGVTQTPRYLIKTRGQQVTLSCSPISGHRSVSWYQQTPGQGLQFLFEYFSETQRNKGNFPGRFSGRQFSNSRSEMNVSTLELGDSALYLCASSLDLLNTEAFFGQGTRLTVV.

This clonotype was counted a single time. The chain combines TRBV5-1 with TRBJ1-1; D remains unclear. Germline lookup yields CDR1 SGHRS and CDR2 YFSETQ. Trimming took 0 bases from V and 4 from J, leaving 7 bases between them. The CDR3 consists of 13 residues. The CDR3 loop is CASSLGLGTEAFF. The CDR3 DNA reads TGCGCCAGCAGCTTGGGGCTGGGCACTGAAGCTTTCTTT.

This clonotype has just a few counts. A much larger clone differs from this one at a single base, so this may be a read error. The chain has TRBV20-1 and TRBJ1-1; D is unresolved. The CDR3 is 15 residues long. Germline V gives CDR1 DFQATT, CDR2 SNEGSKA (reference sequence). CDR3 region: CSARLQRQLNTGAFF. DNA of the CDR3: TGCAGTGCTAGACTCCAGCGGCAGCTGAACACTGGAGCTTTCTTT.

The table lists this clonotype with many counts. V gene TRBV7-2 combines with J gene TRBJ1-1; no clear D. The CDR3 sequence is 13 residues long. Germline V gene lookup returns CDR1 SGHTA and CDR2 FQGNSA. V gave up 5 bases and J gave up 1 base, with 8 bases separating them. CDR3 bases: TGTGCCAGCAGCATCACAGAGAACACTGAAGCTTTCTTT. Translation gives CASSITENTEAFF.

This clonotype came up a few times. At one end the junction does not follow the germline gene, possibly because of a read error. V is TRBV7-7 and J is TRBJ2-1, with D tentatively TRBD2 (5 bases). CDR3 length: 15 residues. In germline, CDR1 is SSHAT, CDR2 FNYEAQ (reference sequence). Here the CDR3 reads CASSLGLDSYNEQFF. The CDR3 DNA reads TGTGCTAGCAGCTTAGGACTGGACTCCTACAATGAGCAGTTCTTC.

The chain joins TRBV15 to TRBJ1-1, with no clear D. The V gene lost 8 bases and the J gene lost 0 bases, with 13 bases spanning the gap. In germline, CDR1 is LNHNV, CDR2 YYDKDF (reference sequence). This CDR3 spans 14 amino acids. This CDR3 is CATHSPQLNTEAFF. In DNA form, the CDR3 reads TGTGCCACCCACTCTCCCCAGTTGAACACTGAAGCTTTCTTT.

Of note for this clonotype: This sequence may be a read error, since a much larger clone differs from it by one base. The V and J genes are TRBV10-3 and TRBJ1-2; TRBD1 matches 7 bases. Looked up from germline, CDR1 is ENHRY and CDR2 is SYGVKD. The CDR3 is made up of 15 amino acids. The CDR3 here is CASSSVGAGGFGYTF. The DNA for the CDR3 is TGTGCCAGCAGTTCAGTGGGGGCAGGGGGATTTGGCTACACCTTC.

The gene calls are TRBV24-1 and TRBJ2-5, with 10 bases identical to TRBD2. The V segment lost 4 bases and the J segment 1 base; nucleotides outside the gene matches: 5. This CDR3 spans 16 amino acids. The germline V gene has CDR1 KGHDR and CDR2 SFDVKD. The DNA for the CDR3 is TGTGCCACCAGTGAGGATAGCGGGAGGCCCCAAGAGACCCAGTACTTC. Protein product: CATSEDSGRPQETQYF.

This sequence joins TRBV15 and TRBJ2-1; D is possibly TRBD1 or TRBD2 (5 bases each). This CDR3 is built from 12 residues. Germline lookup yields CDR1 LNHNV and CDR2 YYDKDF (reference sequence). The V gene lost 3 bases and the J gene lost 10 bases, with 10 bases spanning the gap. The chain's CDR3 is CATSRPRGEQFF. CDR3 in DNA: TGTGCCACCAGCAGGCCTCGGGGCGAGCAGTTCTTC.

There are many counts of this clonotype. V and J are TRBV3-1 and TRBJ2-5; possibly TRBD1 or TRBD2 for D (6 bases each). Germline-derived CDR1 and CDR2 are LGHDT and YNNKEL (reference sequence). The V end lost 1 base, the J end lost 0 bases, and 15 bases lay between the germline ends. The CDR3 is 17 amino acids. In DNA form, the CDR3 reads TGTGCCAGCAGCCAAGCATCGAGGGGGGCTCACCAAGAGACCCAGTACTTC. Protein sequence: CASSQASRGAHQETQYF.

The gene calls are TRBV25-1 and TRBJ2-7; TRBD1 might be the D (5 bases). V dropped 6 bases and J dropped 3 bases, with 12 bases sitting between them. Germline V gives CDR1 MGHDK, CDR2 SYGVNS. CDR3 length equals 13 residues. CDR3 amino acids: CASRTDSLYEQYF. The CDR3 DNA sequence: TGTGCCAGCAGGACAGACAGTCTCTACGAGCAGTACTTC.

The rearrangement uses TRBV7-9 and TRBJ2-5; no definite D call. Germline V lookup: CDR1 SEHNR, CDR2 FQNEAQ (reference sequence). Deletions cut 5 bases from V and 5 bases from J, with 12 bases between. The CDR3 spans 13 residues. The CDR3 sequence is CASSPRGPETQYF. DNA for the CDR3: TGTGCCAGCAGCCCAAGAGGCCCGGAGACCCAGTACTTC.

CDR3 nucleotides: TGTGCCACCAGCCCCACAGGGGCCCGGGCAGATACGCAGTATTTT. Translation gives CATSPTGARADTQYF. This chain links TRBV24-1 with TRBJ2-3; 7 nucleotides agree with TRBD1. The germline V gene has CDR1 KGHDR and CDR2 SFDVKD. V gave up 7 bases and J gave up 4 bases; unmatched junction bases: 10. The CDR3 loop spans 15 amino acids.

This chain's CDR3 is CASSPGGLPLHF. The CDR3 bases are TGTGCCAGCAGCCCGGGGGGTTTACCCCTCCACTTT. The chain is built from TRBV2 and TRBJ1-6; D is perhaps TRBD1 (5 bases). V was cut by 6 bases and J by 12 bases, with 12 bases left in between. Germline lookup yields CDR1 SNHLY and CDR2 FYNNEI. The CDR3 length is 12 residues.